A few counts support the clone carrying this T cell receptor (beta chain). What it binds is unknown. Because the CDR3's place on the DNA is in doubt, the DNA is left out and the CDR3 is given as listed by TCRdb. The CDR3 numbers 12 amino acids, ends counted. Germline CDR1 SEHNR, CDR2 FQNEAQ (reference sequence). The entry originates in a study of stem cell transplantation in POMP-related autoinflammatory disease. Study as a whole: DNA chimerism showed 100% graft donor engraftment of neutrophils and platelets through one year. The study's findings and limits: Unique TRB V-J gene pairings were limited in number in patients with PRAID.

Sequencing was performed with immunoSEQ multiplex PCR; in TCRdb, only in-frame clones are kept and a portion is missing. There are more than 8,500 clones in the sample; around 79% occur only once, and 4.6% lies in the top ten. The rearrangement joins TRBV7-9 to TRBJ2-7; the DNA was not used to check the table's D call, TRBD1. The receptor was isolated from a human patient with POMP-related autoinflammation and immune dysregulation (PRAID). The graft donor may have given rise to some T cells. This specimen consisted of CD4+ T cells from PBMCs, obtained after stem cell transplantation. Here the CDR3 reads CASSPGVGTGAF.